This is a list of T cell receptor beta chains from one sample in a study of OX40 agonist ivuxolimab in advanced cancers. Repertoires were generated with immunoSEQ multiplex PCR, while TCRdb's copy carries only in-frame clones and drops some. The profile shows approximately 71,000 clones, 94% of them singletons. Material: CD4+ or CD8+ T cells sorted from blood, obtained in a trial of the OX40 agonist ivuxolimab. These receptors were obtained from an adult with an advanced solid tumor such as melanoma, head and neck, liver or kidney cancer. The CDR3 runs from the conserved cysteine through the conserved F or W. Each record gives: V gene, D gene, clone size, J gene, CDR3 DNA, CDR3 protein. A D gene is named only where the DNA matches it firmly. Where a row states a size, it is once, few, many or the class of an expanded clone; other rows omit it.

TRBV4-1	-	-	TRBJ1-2	TGCGCCAGCAGCCAAGACAGGGCGGAGGGCTACACCTTC	CASSQDRAEGYTF
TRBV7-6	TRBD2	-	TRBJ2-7	TGTGCCAGCAGCTCTTCTAGCGGGACCTCCTACGAGCAGTACTTC	CASSSSSGTSYEQYF
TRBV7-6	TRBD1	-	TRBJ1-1	TGTGCCAGCACCCGGGGAGGGGGCTTCACTGAAGCTTTCTTT	CASTRGGGFTEAFF
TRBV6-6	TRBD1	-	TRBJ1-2	TGTGCCAGCAGTTGGGACAGGGACTATGGCTACACCTTC	CASSWDRDYGYTF
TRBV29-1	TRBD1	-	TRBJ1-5	TGCAGCGCTGGACAGGGGAATCAGCCCCAGCATTTT	CSAGQGNQPQHF
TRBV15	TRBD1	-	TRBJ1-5	TGTGCCACCAGCGGGACAGCGAATCAGCCCCAGCATTTT	CATSGTANQPQHF
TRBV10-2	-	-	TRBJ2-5	TGCGCCAGCAGCTCCTTGACAGAACAGCAAGAGACCCAGTACTTC	CASSSLTEQQETQYF
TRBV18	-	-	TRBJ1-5	TGTGCCAGCTCACCCATCAGCAGATATAGCAATCAGCCCCAGCATTTT	CASSPISRYSNQPQHF
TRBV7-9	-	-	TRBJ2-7	TGTGCCAGCAGCTTAGATAGGGGCTCCTACGAGCAGTACTTC	CASSLDRGSYEQYF
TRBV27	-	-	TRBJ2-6	TGTGCCAGCAGTTCCATCGGGGTCTCTGGGGCCAACGTCCTGACTTTC	CASSSIGVSGANVLTF
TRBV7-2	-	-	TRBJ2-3	TGTGCCAGCAGCTCCTGGGGTGGCACAGATACGCAGTATTTT	CASSSWGGTDTQYF
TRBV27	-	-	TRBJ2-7	TGTGCCAGCAGTTTATCGGGCAGGGGATACGAGCAGTACTTC	CASSLSGRGYEQYF
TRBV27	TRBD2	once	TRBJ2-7	TGTGCCAGCAGTTTTTTGACTAGCGCTGCCTACGAGCAGTACTTC	CASSFLTSAAYEQYF
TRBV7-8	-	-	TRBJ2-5	TGTGCCAGCAGCCTCGGGAACCAAGAGACCCAGTACTTC	CASSLGNQETQYF
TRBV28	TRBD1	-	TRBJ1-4	TGTGCCAGCAGTTTAGGAGAACAGGGGACGATTAATGAAAAACTGTTTTTT	CASSLGEQGTINEKLFF
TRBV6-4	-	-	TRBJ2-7	TGTGCCAGCAGTGAGGGCTGGGGCTACGAGCAGTACTTC	CASSEGWGYEQYF
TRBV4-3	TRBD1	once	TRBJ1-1	TGCGCCAGCAGCCAAGCAGGGGGCGGCACTGAAGCTTTCTTT	CASSQAGGGTEAFF
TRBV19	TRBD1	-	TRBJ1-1	TGTGCCAGTAGTATTTCACAGGGGGCTGAAGCTTTCTTT	CASSISQGAEAFF
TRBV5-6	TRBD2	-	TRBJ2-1	TGTGCCAGCAGCCGGCGGGAGGCTCCCTACAATGAGCAGTTCTTC	CASSRREAPYNEQFF
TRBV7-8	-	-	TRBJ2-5	TGTGCCAGCAGCTTAGTATTTGGGGGGCCGGGAGAGACCCAGTACTTC	CASSLVFGGPGETQYF
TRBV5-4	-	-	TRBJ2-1	TGTGCCAGCAGCTTGAGGAGCCCCGAGCAGTTCTTC	CASSLRSPEQFF
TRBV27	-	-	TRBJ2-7	TGTGCCAGCAGCCGAGGAACCCGGCACGAGCAGTACTTC	CASSRGTRHEQYF
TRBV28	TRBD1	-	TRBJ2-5	TGTGCCAGCGGATATGGACAGGTCCGATTCTCCCAGTACTTC	CASGYGQVRFSQYF
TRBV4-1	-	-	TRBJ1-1	TGCGCCAGCAGCCTCGAGACACGGATGAACACTGAAGCTTTCTTT	CASSLETRMNTEAFF
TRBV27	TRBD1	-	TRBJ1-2	TGTGCCAGCAGTCCAACCCCGGCTGGGGACAGTGACTATGGCTACACCTTC	CASSPTPAGDSDYGYTF
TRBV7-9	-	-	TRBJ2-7	TGTGCCAGCAGCCCGGAGGCAGGGAACGAGCAGTACTTC	CASSPEAGNEQYF
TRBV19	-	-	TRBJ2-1	TGTGCCAGTAGTAATTACAATGAGCAGTTCTTC	CASSNYNEQFF
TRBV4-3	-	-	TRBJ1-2	TGCGCCAGCAGCGTCACCAGGGGCTATGGCTACACCTTC	CASSVTRGYGYTF
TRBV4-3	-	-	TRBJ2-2	TGCGCCAGCAGCCAAGATTTCAGAGGACTCGGGCGTCCCGGGGAGCTGTTTTTT	CASSQDFRGLGRPGELFF
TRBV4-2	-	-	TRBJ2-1	TGTGCCAGCAGCCAAGATTCCGGGGGAGCCTACAATGAGCAGTTCTTC	CASSQDSGGAYNEQFF
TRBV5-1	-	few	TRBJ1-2	TGCGCCAGCAGCGACCACACAGGGTTTCGCTATGGCTACACCTTC	CASSDHTGFRYGYTF
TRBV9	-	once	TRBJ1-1	TGTGCCAGCGGCGCAGGGCAAAACACTGAAGCTTTCTTT	CASGAGQNTEAFF
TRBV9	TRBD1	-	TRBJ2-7	TGTGCCAGCAGCGTCCATGGGGACAGGTTCAACGAGCAGTACTTC	CASSVHGDRFNEQYF
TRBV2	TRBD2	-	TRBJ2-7	TGTGCCAGCAGGGAACTAGCGGGCAACTACGAGCAGTACTTC	CASRELAGNYEQYF
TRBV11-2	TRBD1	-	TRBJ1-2	TGTGCCAGCAGCTTAGGTGGGGGGACAGGGAAGGGCTACACCTTC	CASSLGGGTGKGYTF
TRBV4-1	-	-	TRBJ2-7	TGCGCCAGCAGCCAAGTACAGGGAGCCTACGAGCAGTACTTC	CASSQVQGAYEQYF
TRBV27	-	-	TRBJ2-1	TGTGCCAGCAGCCTTAGCGGGACAGGGTACAATGAGCAGTTCTTC	CASSLSGTGYNEQFF
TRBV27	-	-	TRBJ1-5	TGTGCCAGCAGTTTGGCTCAGCACAATCAGCCCCAGCATTTT	CASSLAQHNQPQHF
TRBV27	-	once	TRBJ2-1	TGTGCCAGCAGTCCCCCATCCGCAGGGTTGGATGAGCAGTTCTTC	CASSPPSAGLDEQFF
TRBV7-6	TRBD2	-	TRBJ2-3	TGTGCCAGCAGCTTAAGTGGACGGGGACTAGCGGGGAGGGATACGCAGTATTTT	CASSLSGRGLAGRDTQYF
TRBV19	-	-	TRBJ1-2	TGTGCCAGTAGTATAGCCTACATGGGCTACACCTTC	CASSIAYMGYTF
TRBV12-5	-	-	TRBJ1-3	TGTGCTAGTGGTTTGGCCGGCTCTGGAAACACCATATATTTT	CASGLAGSGNTIYF
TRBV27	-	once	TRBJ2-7	TGTGCCAGCAGTCAGGAGGGGACCTACGAGCAGTACTTC	CASSQEGTYEQYF
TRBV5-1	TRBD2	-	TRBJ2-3	TGCGCCAGCAGCTCCTTCGGGGGGGTTCGAGATACGCAGTATTTT	CASSSFGGVRDTQYF
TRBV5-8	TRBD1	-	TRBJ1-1	TGTGCCAGCAGCCTTTTTCAGGGGGTTGGGACTGAAGCTTTCTTT	CASSLFQGVGTEAFF
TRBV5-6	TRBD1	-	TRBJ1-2	TGTGCCAGCAGCTACATGACAGGGAATAACTATGGCTACACCTTC	CASSYMTGNNYGYTF
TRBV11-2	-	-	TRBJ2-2	TGTGCCAGCAGCTTAGTAGGACCCACAGAAGAGAACACCGGGGAGCTGTTTTTT	CASSLVGPTEENTGELFF
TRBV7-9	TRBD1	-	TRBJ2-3	TGTGCCAGCAGCTCGGGACAGGGCGGAACAGATACGCAGTATTTT	CASSSGQGGTDTQYF
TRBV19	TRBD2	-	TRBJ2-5	TGTGCCAGTAGTATAGGGGCGGGGGTCCAAGAGACCCAGTACTTC	CASSIGAGVQETQYF